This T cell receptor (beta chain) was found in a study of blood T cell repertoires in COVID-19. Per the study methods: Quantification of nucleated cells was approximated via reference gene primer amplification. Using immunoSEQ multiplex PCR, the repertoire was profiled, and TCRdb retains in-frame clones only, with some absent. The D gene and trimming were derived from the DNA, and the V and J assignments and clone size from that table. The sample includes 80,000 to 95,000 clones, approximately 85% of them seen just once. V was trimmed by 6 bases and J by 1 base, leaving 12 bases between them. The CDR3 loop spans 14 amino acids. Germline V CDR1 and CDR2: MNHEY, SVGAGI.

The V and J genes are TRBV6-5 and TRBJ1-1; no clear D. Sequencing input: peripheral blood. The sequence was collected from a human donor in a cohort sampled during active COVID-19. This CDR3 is CASSLTISNTEAFF. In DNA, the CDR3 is TGTGCCAGCAGCTTAACAATTTCGAACACTGAAGCTTTCTTT.